This TCR beta chain appears in the sequencing data of a study of identical twins. A template switching step contributed a universal primer site, while unique molecular identifiers were present in the cDNA. TCRdb fed the 5' RACE reads into MiXCR, producing one record per CDR3 protein. The sample records approximately 210,000 distinct CDR3 sequences, over 5% being singletons. Comment on this clonotype: What it binds is not known.

Whole-study results and caveats: Within cord blood, abundant beta clonotypes carried fewer insertions, but memory repertoires showed no such trend.

All donors were healthy, and all were Caucasian. The CDR3 is 15 residues long. J gave up 1 base and V 5 bases, and 6 bases lay outside the gene matches. Germline assignment: CDR1 MNHEY and CDR2 SMNVEV (reference sequence). These data also featured in a second study, about T cells expressing NK-cell markers. That work states: Sorted CD3+CD56+NKG2C+, CD3+CD56+NKG2C- and CD3+CD56-NKG2C+ T-cell subsets were beta-chain profiled.

Source material: CD8+ T cells sorted from blood. This chain links TRBV27 with TRBJ2-3; TRBD2 aligns across 7 bases. This clonotype was sampled from a young woman in good health. The CDR3 DNA sequence: TGTGCCAGCAGTCGAATTGGGGGGGGCACAGATACGCAGTATTTT. It specifies CASSRIGGGTDTQYF.